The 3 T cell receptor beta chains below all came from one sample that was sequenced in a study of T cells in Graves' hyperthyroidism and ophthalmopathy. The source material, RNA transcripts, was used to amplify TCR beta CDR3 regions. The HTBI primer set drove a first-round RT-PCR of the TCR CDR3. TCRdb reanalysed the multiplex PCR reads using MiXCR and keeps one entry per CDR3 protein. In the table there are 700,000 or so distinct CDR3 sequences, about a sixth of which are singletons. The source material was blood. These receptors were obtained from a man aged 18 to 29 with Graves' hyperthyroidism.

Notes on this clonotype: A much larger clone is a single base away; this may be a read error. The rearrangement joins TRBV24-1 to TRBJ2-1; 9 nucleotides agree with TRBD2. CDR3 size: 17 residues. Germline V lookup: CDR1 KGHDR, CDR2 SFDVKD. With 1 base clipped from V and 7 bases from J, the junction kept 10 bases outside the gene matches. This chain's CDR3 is CATSDFGRGGPANEQFF. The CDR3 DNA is TGTGCCACCAGTGATTTCGGGCGGGGGGGCCCCGCGAATGAGCAGTTCTTC.

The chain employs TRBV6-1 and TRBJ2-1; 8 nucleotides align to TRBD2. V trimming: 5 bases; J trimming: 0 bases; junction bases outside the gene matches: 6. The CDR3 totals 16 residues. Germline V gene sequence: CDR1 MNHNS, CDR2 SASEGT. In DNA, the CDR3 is TGTGCCAGCAGTTATGGGAGCGGGAGCTCCTACAATGAGCAGTTCTTC. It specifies CASSYGSGSSYNEQFF.

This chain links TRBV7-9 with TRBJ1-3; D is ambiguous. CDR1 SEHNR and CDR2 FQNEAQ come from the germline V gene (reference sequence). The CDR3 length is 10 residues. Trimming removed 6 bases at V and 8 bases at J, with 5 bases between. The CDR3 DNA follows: TGTGCCAGCAGGTGGGACACCATATATTTT. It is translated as CASRWDTIYF.